One and the same sample provided the 19 T cell receptor beta chains below, sequenced in a study of tumor and adjacent non-tumor tissue in lung cancer. No cell sorting was done before RNA was extracted from the tissue. The normal lung tissue was taken more than 3 cm from the tumor edge. The library came from three nested PCR rounds adapted from ARM-PCR protocols. Using its own MiXCR run on the multiplex PCR reads, TCRdb lists one record per CDR3 protein. In the table there are more than 85,000 distinct CDR3 sequences, about 65% of which are singletons. The sample comprised distant non-tumor lung tissue. Receptors originate from a man aged 55-75 years with non-small cell lung cancer.

This clonotype was found a few times. A read error may account for a junction end that differs from germline. The chain employs TRBV6-5 and TRBJ2-2, with a tentative D call TRBD2 (6 bases). Germline loops: CDR1 MNHEY, CDR2 SVGAGI. The CDR3 is made up of 18 amino acids. The CDR3 loop is CASSYSRVGGANTGELSF. Written as DNA, the CDR3 is TGTGCCAGCAGTTACTCGAGGGTGGGAGGAGCGAACACCGGGGAGCTGTCTTTT.

This clonotype was observed a few times. A read error may explain this, as a much larger clone is one base away. The J gene is TRBJ1-5, the V gene TRBV12-3 or TRBV12-4; D perhaps matches TRBD1 (5 bases). V was trimmed by 1 base and J by 6 bases, leaving 16 bases between them. The CDR3 is made up of 16 amino acids. As DNA, the CDR3 is TGTGCCAGCAGTTTAGGGCGGGGGGGAAGAGGTCAGCCCCAGCATTTT. Residues: CASSLGRGGRGQPQHF.

This clonotype appeared once. Mismatch with germline at one junction end may stem from a read error. V is TRBV24-1 and J is TRBJ2-7; D unresolved. Germline CDR1 reads KGHDR; CDR2 reads SFDVKD. The CDR3 is 14 amino acids. CDR3 sequence: CATSDTDGSYGQYF. The CDR3 bases are TGTGCCACCAGTGATACCGACGGCTCCTACGGGCAGTACTTC.

As regards this clonotype: This may come from a read error, since a much larger clone is one base off. As DNA, the CDR3 is TGTGCCAGCAGTTTCGAGTGGGGGTCCTACGAGCAGTACTTC. Translation gives CASSFEWGSYEQYF. This sequence joins TRBV28 and TRBJ2-7; D tentatively reads TRBD1 or TRBD2 (5 bases each). The CDR3 has 14 amino acids. Per germline, CDR1 MDHEN and CDR2 SYDVKM. The V and J ends lost 3 bases and 1 base respectively, with 10 bases between them. Drawing the rest from reference TRBV28 and TRBJ2-7, the complete variable domain is DVKVTQSSRYLVKRTGEKVFLECVQDMDHENMFWYRQDPGLGLRLIYFSYDVKMKEKGDIPEGYSVSREKKERFSLILESASTNQTSMYLCASSFEWGSYEQYFGPGTRLTVT.

This clonotype was found once. The rearrangement joins TRBV4-2 to TRBJ1-2; D may be TRBD1 (6 bases). V was clipped by 2 bases and J by 12 bases, with 19 bases between them. Germline V gives CDR1 LGHNA, CDR2 YNFKEQ. CDR3 size: 14 residues. The DNA of the CDR3 is TGTGCCAGCAGCCAACGAGGACAGACGAACGGCCACACCTTC. It codes for CASSQRGQTNGHTF.

This chain links TRBV6-5 with TRBJ1-4; D may be TRBD1 (5 bases). CDR1 MNHEY and CDR2 SVGAGI come from the germline V gene. Between the trimmed V and J ends, which lost 8 bases and 5 bases, there was a span of 15 bases. CDR3 size: 14 residues. The CDR3 loop is CASRLMGENEKLFF. The CDR3 DNA is TGTGCCAGCCGCCTAATGGGGGAAAATGAAAAACTGTTTTTT.

Notes on this clonotype: The junction differs from germline at one of its ends, possibly a read error. V is TRBV6-8 and J is TRBJ2-7, with TRBD2 as a possible D gene (6 bases). The CDR3 has 15 amino acids. Germline V CDR1 and CDR2: MNHGY, SAAAGT. Written as DNA, the CDR3 is TGTGTCAGCAGGGCCCGACTAGTGGATACCTACGAGCAGTACTTC. Its translation is CVSRARLVDTYEQYF.

This clonotype occurred once. A much larger clone is a single base away; this may be a read error. The J gene is TRBJ2-7, the V gene TRBV28; D is possibly TRBD1 (6 bases). Trimming stripped 2 bases from V and 1 base from J, with 9 bases between. The CDR3 has 14 residues. CDR1 and CDR2 (germline): MDHEN, SYDVKM. The CDR3 loop reads CASSLLDSSYEQYF. The CDR3 region has the DNA TGTGCCAGCAGTTTACTGGACAGTTCCTACGAGCAGTACTTC.

This clonotype was seen only a few times. The V and J genes are TRBV5-1 and TRBJ2-2; the D is unclear. CDR1 is SGHRS, CDR2 YFSETQ, per germline. The CDR3 consists of 13 residues. V was shortened by 0 bases and J by 4 bases, with 4 bases between the two germline ends. The CDR3 DNA reads as TGCGCCAGCAGCTTGGCGGGCACCGGGGAGCTGTTTTTT. It encodes CASSLAGTGELFF.

The CDR3 loop is CASSLTGSTDTQYF. DNA of the CDR3: TGTGCCAGCAGTCTAACTGGGAGCACAGATACGCAGTATTTT. The chain links TRBV12-3 or TRBV12-4 to TRBJ2-3; the D is unclear. The CDR3 is 14 residues long. The V and J ends lost 5 bases and 0 bases respectively, with 9 bases between them.

Only a few counts were recorded for this clonotype. The chain joins TRBV5-8 to TRBJ1-6, with D hard to call. CDR1 is SGHTS, CDR2 YDEGEE, per germline. Trimming left V 3 bases short and J 5 bases short, with 15 bases between. This CDR3 is 16 amino acids long. Written as DNA, the CDR3 is TGTGCCAGCAGCTACCCTGGACGCGCGGATAATTCACCCCTCCACTTT. It yields the protein CASSYPGRADNSPLHF.

The chain links TRBV18 to TRBJ2-1; 8 nucleotides line up with TRBD2. The V segment lost 3 bases and the J segment 3 bases; nucleotides outside the gene matches: 4. The CDR3 covers 15 residues. Germline loops: CDR1 KGHSH, CDR2 LQKENI. CDR3 protein: CASSPGLGFYNEQFF. Here the CDR3 DNA reads TGTGCCAGCTCACCGGGACTAGGGTTCTACAATGAGCAGTTCTTC.

There are a few counts of this clonotype. J is TRBJ1-5 and V is TRBV2, with TRBD1 identical over 9 bases. V trimming: 2 bases; J trimming: 5 bases; junction bases outside the gene matches: 1. The CDR3 totals 14 residues. Per germline, CDR1 SNHLY and CDR2 FYNNEI. The CDR3 region has the DNA TGTGCCAGCAGTGAAACAGGGGGCGATCAGCCCCAGCATTTT. Translated: CASSETGGDQPQHF.

This clonotype was seen a handful of times. This could be a read error, since a much larger clone is one nucleotide away. The rearrangement uses TRBV10-2 and TRBJ2-2, with D unclear. Germline lookup yields CDR1 WSHSY and CDR2 SAAADI. With 4 bases removed from V and 0 bases from J, the gap between germline ends came to 9 bases. CDR3 length: 15 residues. The CDR3 DNA reads as TGCGCCAGCAGTGTGGGGTCGGCGAACACCGGGGAGCTGTTTTTT. This codes for CASSVGSANTGELFF.

Notes on this clonotype: The junction does not match germline at one end; this may be a read error. The chain uses TRBV4-3 and TRBJ2-3, with D possibly matching TRBD2 (5 bases). Germline V gives CDR1 LGHNA, CDR2 YSLEER. The CDR3 runs 17 residues. CDR3 nucleotides: TGCACCAGCAGCCGCCAGACCTGGGTGACGGGAACTGATACGCAGTATTTT. This encodes CTSSRQTWVTGTDTQYF.

Relative to its sample, this clonotype is medium-sized. V usage is TRBV29-1 and J usage is TRBJ2-7, with D possibly matching TRBD1 (6 bases). Trimming removed 6 bases from V and 4 bases from J, with 10 bases in between. CDR3 length: 11 amino acids. In germline, CDR1 is SQVTM, CDR2 ANQGSEA. CDR3 sequence: CSVEQGYEQYF. The CDR3 DNA reads as TGCAGCGTCGAACAGGGTTACGAGCAGTACTTC.

This clonotype occurred once. Relative to the germline gene, one junction end is altered; a read error may explain this. The CDR3 loop is CASSLDRMVSNQPQHF. The CDR3 DNA sequence: TGTGCAAGCAGTTTGGACAGGATGGTGAGCAATCAGCCCCAGCATTTT. This sequence joins TRBV28 and TRBJ1-5; 7 nucleotides line up with TRBD1. The CDR3 totals 16 residues. Germline CDR1 MDHEN, CDR2 SYDVKM. The full variable domain, its missing parts supplied by reference TRBV28 and TRBJ1-5, is DVKVTQSSRYLVKRTGEKVFLECVQDMDHENMFWYRQDPGLGLRLIYFSYDVKMKEKGDIPEGYSVSREKKERFSLILESASTNQTSMYLCASSLDRMVSNQPQHFGDGTRLSIL.

Comment on this clonotype: An end of the junction differs from the germline gene, which may be a read error. The J gene is TRBJ1-5, the V gene TRBV2; D might be TRBD1 (6 bases). The V gene's germline CDR1 is SNHLY and CDR2 FYNNEI. This CDR3 is 14 amino acids long. CDR3 sequence (DNA): TGTACCAGCAGTACCGAGACAGGACAGCAGCCCCAGCATTTT. Translating gives CTSSTETGQQPQHF.

This clonotype showed up just a few times. One end of the junction fails to match germline, which may point to a read error. This rearrangement joins TRBV11-3 to TRBJ2-7; TRBD1 might be the D (6 bases). CDR1 is SGHNT, CDR2 YENEEA, per germline. The CDR3 consists of 13 residues. The CDR3 DNA reads TGTGCCAGCAGCTTTGTGCGTGGGGGCGAGCAATACTTC. Amino acids: CASSFVRGGEQYF. Together with reference TRBV11-3 and TRBJ2-7, the CDR3 gives the full variable domain: EAGVVQSPRYKIIEKKQPVAFWCNPISGHNTLYWYLQNLGQGPELLIRYENEEAVDDSQLPKDRFSAERLKGVDSTLKIQPAELGDSAVYLCASSFVRGGEQYFGPGTRLTVT.